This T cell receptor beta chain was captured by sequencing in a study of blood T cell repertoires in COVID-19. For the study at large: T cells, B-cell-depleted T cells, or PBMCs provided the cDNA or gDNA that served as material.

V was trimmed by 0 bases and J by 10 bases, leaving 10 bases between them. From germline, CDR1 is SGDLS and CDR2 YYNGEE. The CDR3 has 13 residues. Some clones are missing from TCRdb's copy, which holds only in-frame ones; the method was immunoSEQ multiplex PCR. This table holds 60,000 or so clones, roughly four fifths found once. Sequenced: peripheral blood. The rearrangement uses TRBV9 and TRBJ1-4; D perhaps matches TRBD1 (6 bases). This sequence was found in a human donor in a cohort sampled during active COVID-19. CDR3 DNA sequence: TGTGCCAGCAGCGTAGCAGGGGCTACAAAACTGTTTTTT. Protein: CASSVAGATKLFF. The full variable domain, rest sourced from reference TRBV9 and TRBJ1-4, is DSGVTQTPKHLITATGQRVTLRCSPRSGDLSVYWYQQSLDQGLQFLIQYYNGEERAKGNILERFSAQQFPDLHSELNLSSLELGDSALYFCASSVAGATKLFFGSGTQLSVL.